This entry lists 5 T cell receptor beta chains sequenced from one sample in a study of blood T cell repertoires in COVID-19 (TCRdb year 2020). The library was generated by the immunoSEQ multiplex PCR assay. TCRdb carries this immuneACCESS record with in-frame sequences only. Its versions omit some clonotypes, under half of them owing to an unresolved V gene in the studies checked, with the rest unexplained. The sample includes about 240,000 clones, with around four fifths observed a single time. Approximately 4.5% of the sample goes to the ten largest clones. Sequenced sample: peripheral blood. All receptors derive from a woman in her 70s with acute or convalescent COVID-19.

The chain carries TRBV14 and TRBJ1-6; TRBD1 aligns across 7 bases. With 4 bases clipped from V and 7 bases from J, the junction kept 4 bases outside the gene matches. The CDR3 sequence is 14 residues long. Germline assignment: CDR1 SGHDN and CDR2 FVKESK. The CDR3 is CASSRGQSNSPLHF. DNA for the CDR3: TGTGCCAGCAGCCGGGGACAGTCCAATTCACCCCTCCACTTT.

This chain joins TRBV4-3 and TRBJ1-2; 8 positions agree with TRBD1. The junction had 5 bases not matched to a gene; V was cut back by 2 bases and J by 3 bases. Germline lookup yields CDR1 LGHNA and CDR2 YSLEER. The length of the CDR3 is 15 residues. Here the CDR3 reads CASSQLQGGDYGYTF. CDR3 DNA sequence: TGCGCCAGCAGCCAATTACAGGGGGGGGACTATGGCTACACCTTC.

This chain uses TRBV28 with TRBJ1-6, with D maybe TRBD1 (6 bases). The CDR3 has 15 residues. The germline V and J ends were trimmed by 7 bases and 7 bases, with 17 bases remaining between them. Germline V lookup: CDR1 MDHEN, CDR2 SYDVKM. Here the CDR3 DNA reads TGTGCCAGCATTTACACAGGGTTTGGAAATTCACCCCTCCACTTT. This codes for CASIYTGFGNSPLHF.

This clone was counted a single time. The junction departs from the called germline gene at one end, perhaps through a read error. The J gene is TRBJ2-3, the V gene TRBV19; 9 bases align to TRBD2. Germline CDR1 LNHDA, CDR2 SQIVND (reference sequence). This CDR3 spans 19 amino acids. The CDR3 sequence: CASRIVGAGGPSGTDTQYF. As DNA, the CDR3 is TGTGCCAGTCGTATCGTTGGGGCGGGGGGGCCTTCGGGCACAGATACGCAGTATTTT.

The genes are TRBV11-2 and TRBJ2-1; 8 nucleotides line up with TRBD2. Unmatched junction bases numbered 9, after V lost 2 bases and J lost 9 bases. Per the germline V gene, CDR1 is SGHAT and CDR2 is FQNNGV. The CDR3 runs to 15 residues. CDR3 in amino acids: CASSLTGGVSVEQFF. DNA of the CDR3: TGTGCCAGCAGCTTAACCGGGGGGGTGTCGGTTGAGCAGTTCTTC.